Included here is one T cell receptor (beta chain) sequence, with context. Its specificity is not known. CDR1 and CDR2 from the germline V gene are LNHDA and SQIVND (reference sequence). The CDR3 is made up of 15 amino acids. Trimming took 4 bases from V and 5 from J, leaving 15 bases between them. This specimen belongs to a study of OX40 agonist ivuxolimab in advanced cancers. Study context: Aged about 23 to 80 with a mean of about 63 years, they were 75% to 85% male.

Generated by immunoSEQ multiplex PCR, the TCRdb table keeps only in-frame clones and is missing some. The repertoire holds 55,000 to 65,000 clones, with around 85% as singletons. Study-level findings and limits: Normalized expansion of T-cell clones was also low for some nonresponders.

This TCR came from an adult with an advanced solid tumor such as melanoma, head and neck, liver or kidney cancer. The rearrangement uses TRBV19 and TRBJ1-5; D is unresolved. This sample comprised CD4+ or CD8+ T cells sorted from blood, obtained in a trial of the OX40 agonist ivuxolimab. CDR3 bases: TGTGCCAGTAGTAACGGACTTAAATGGGATCAGCCCCAGCATTTT. This gives the protein CASSNGLKWDQPQHF.